The rows below give T cell receptor beta chains drawn from one sample of a study of shared clonotypes between healthy human individuals. Data came from immunoSEQ multiplex PCR; TCRdb stores just in-frame clones and leaves some out. The table has about 2.5 million clones, 92% seen once. Sequenced material: naive CD4+ T cells from PBMCs. These receptors all come from a man between 18 and 29 years old in good health. Some clones in this sample may be carry-over from other donors' samples. CDR3s include the opening cysteine and the closing phenylalanine or tryptophan. A D gene is named only where the DNA matches it firmly. Size is omitted from some rows. Given values are once, few, many or a class for expanded clones.

d_gene	abundance	j_gene	v_gene	len	CDR3nt	CDR3aa
-	-	TRBJ2-3	TRBV9	15	TGTGCCAGCAGCGTAGAGGGTCGGGTCCCAGATACGCAGTATTTT	CASSVEGRVPDTQYF
-	-	TRBJ1-4	TRBV27	12	TGTGCCAGCACCGATATCCGGGGAAAACTGTTTTTT	CASTDIRGKLFF
-	-	TRBJ2-1	TRBV5-4	15	TGTGCCAGCAGCGTGGACGGGCCTCCCTACAATGAGCAGTTCTTC	CASSVDGPPYNEQFF
TRBD1	-	TRBJ2-7	TRBV7-3	16	TGTGCCAGCAGCTTACACTCGGGACAGGCTAGAGGGGAGCAGTACTTC	CASSLHSGQARGEQYF
TRBD1	-	TRBJ2-7	TRBV2	14	TGTGCCAGCAGGGGACAGATTGGGTCCTACGAGCAGTACTTC	CASRGQIGSYEQYF
TRBD2	-	TRBJ2-1	TRBV27	16	TGTGCCAGCAGTCCCCGGCGTCTAGCGGGAGATAATGAGCAGTTCTTC	CASSPRRLAGDNEQFF
-	-	TRBJ1-1	TRBV28	14	TGTGCCAGCAGTCCGGGAGGGGGGTACACTGAAGCTTTCTTT	CASSPGGGYTEAFF
-	once	TRBJ2-7	TRBV6-6	16	TGTGCCAGCAGTTACCCGGACATCCTGAGCTCCTACGAGCAGTACTTC	CASSYPDILSSYEQYF
TRBD1	-	TRBJ1-4	TRBV6-5	13	TGTGCCAGCAGACAGAGACAGGGGGCAAAACTGTTTTTT	CASRQRQGAKLFF
-	-	TRBJ2-5	TRBV6-6	16	TGTGCCAGCAGTTACCCCGGGGCTCCCAAGGGGGAGACCCAGTACTTC	CASSYPGAPKGETQYF
-	few	TRBJ1-1	TRBV30	16	TGTGCCTGGAGTGTACGGCCGGGGTTGGGGAACACTGAAGCTTTCTTT	CAWSVRPGLGNTEAFF
-	once	TRBJ1-3	TRBV19	15	TGTGCCAGTAGAGCGGTGGGGGCTGGAGGAAACACCATATATTTT	CASRAVGAGGNTIYF
-	-	TRBJ2-7	TRBV7-2	15	TGTGCCAGCAGCCTGCGACAGGTCAACTCCTACGAGCAGTACTTC	CASSLRQVNSYEQYF
-	-	TRBJ2-3	TRBV5-1	16	TGCGCCAGCAGCTTAATTACTACCGCTAGCACAGATACGCAGTATTTT	CASSLITTASTDTQYF
TRBD1	-	TRBJ1-2	TRBV6-5	15	TGTGCCAGCAGATCCCAGGGGGCGCTTAACTATGGCTACACCTTC	CASRSQGALNYGYTF
-	-	TRBJ1-5	TRBV28	18	TGTGCCAGCAGCCCCGTACATACACTCTCGGTCAGCAATCAGCCCCAGCATTTT	CASSPVHTLSVSNQPQHF
TRBD1	once	TRBJ1-2	TRBV4-1	16	TGCGCCAGCAGCCAACCCCGGGACAGGGTGATCGATGGCTACACCTTC	CASSQPRDRVIDGYTF
-	-	TRBJ2-5	TRBV5-4	13	TGTGCCAGCAGCAAAGCCGGGGTAGAGACCCAGTACTTC	CASSKAGVETQYF
-	-	TRBJ2-5	TRBV5-4	14	TGTGCCAGCAGCTTGGTCGGGCCACAAGAGACCCAGTACTTC	CASSLVGPQETQYF
-	-	TRBJ1-3	TRBV15	16	TGTGCCACCAGCAGAGACCCGAACTTGGGGGGAAACACCATATATTTT	CATSRDPNLGGNTIYF
TRBD2	-	TRBJ2-1	TRBV7-9	15	TGTGCCAGCAGCCTATGGAGCGGGAGCTACAATGAGCAGTTCTTC	CASSLWSGSYNEQFF
-	-	TRBJ2-3	TRBV5-4	14	TGTGCCAGCAGCTTGGAAGGGAACACAGATACGCAGTATTTT	CASSLEGNTDTQYF
-	-	TRBJ2-1	TRBV28	11	TGTGCCAGCAGTTTGGGGCCTGACGAGTTCTTC	CASSLGPDEFF
-	-	TRBJ1-6	TRBV25-1	14	TGTGCCAGCACGAGAAGCTCCTATAATTCACCCCTCCACTTT	CASTRSSYNSPLHF
TRBD2	-	TRBJ2-1	TRBV10-3	13	TGTGCCATCAGGGGACTAGCGGACAATGAGCAGTTCTTC	CAIRGLADNEQFF
TRBD2	-	TRBJ2-3	TRBV28	15	TGTGCCAGCAGGCCTCTAGCGGGAGCGTTAGATACGCAGTATTTT	CASRPLAGALDTQYF
-	-	TRBJ1-3	TRBV9	14	TGTGCCAGCAGCCAGGGCCTCGGGGGAAACACCATATATTTT	CASSQGLGGNTIYF
TRBD1	-	TRBJ2-5	TRBV5-1	16	TGCGCCAGCAGCCTGGGACAGGGAGGATTCCAAGAGACCCAGTACTTC	CASSLGQGGFQETQYF
-	once	TRBJ2-2	TRBV7-3	12	TGTGCCAGCAGCTCCCCCCCCGGGGAGCTGTTTTTT	CASSSPPGELFF
TRBD2	-	TRBJ2-2	TRBV4-3	20	TGCGCCAGCAGCCAGGACAACCCCGGGACTAGCGGGAGTAACGCCGGGGAGCTGTTTTTT	CASSQDNPGTSGSNAGELFF
TRBD2	-	TRBJ2-5	TRBV5-6	17	TGTGCCAGCAGCTTGAGGACGCGGACTAGCGGGAGTGAGGCCCAGTACTTC	CASSLRTRTSGSEAQYF
-	-	TRBJ1-2	TRBV28	15	TGTGCCAGCAGTTTAATCGGGGGCAGAGTCTATGGCTACACCTTC	CASSLIGGRVYGYTF
-	-	TRBJ2-5	TRBV18	13	TGTGCCAGCTCACCACCGTCGGTAGAGACCCAGTACTTC	CASSPPSVETQYF
TRBD2	-	TRBJ2-1	TRBV7-2	18	TGTGCCAGCAGCTTAGACAGGGTACTAGCGGCTAAATACAATGAGCAGTTCTTC	CASSLDRVLAAKYNEQFF
-	-	TRBJ2-1	TRBV18	14	TGTGCCAGCTCACTAAGCCGGGGCTACAATGAGCAGTTCTTC	CASSLSRGYNEQFF
-	-	TRBJ1-2	TRBV5-6	16	TGTGCCAGCAGCTTGGTGGGTTACGGGGGCGCCTATGGCTACACCTTC	CASSLVGYGGAYGYTF
TRBD2	-	TRBJ2-3	TRBV11-3	16	TGTGCCAGCAGCTTAGGACTAGCGGGAATCACAGATACGCAGTATTTT	CASSLGLAGITDTQYF
TRBD2	-	TRBJ2-2	TRBV5-6	16	TGTGCCAGCAGCTTGAGACTAGCGGATGTCACCGGGGAGCTGTTTTTT	CASSLRLADVTGELFF
-	once	TRBJ1-1	TRBV5-6	12	TGTGCCAGCAGCTTGTACGACACTGAAGCTTTCTTT	CASSLYDTEAFF
-	-	TRBJ2-7	TRBV28	15	TGTGCCAGCAGCCGGGGAGGGGGCGCGGCCCTCGAGCAGTACTTC	CASSRGGGAALEQYF